The 2 T cell receptor beta chains below all came from one sample that was sequenced in a study of T cells in Graves' hyperthyroidism and ophthalmopathy. Amplification yielded TCR beta CDR3 regions, with RNA transcripts as the source. HTBI primers drove first-round RT-PCR of the TCR CDR3. One entry per CDR3 protein, called by TCRdb with MiXCR from the multiplex PCR reads. In the table there are hundreds of thousands of distinct CDR3 sequences, just over 35% of which are singletons. The source material was blood. All receptors come from a middle-aged woman with Graves' hyperthyroidism.

This clonotype was seen many times. The rearrangement joins TRBV4-1 to TRBJ2-7; no clear D. The CDR3 spans 13 residues. Germline V gene data show CDR1 as MGHRA and CDR2 as YSYEKL. Trimming pared 4 bases from V and 4 bases from J, leaving 11 bases between. CDR3 region: CASSPTFAYEQYF. For the CDR3, the DNA is TGCGCCAGCAGCCCCACGTTCGCTTACGAGCAGTACTTC.

The table lists this clonotype with many counts. V usage is TRBV6-5 and J usage is TRBJ2-7; 8 bases align to TRBD1. The V gene's germline CDR1 is MNHEY and CDR2 SVGAGI. Germline trimming cut 6 bases from V and 7 bases from J; bases unmatched to any gene: 8. This CDR3 has 13 amino acids. CDR3: CASRSGQAGEQYF. The CDR3 region has the DNA TGTGCCAGCAGATCGGGACAGGCGGGAGAGCAGTACTTC.